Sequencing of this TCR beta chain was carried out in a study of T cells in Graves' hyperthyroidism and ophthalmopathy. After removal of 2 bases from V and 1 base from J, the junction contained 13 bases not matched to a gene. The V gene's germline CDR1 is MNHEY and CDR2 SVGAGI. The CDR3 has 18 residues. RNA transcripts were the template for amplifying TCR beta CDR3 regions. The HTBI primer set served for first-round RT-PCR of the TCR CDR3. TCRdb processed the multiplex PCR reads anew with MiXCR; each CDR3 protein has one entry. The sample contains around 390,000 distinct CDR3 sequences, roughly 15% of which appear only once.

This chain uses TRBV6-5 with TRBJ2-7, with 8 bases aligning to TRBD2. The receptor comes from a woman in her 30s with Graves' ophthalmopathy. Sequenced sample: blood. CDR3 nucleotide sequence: TGTGCCAGCAGTTACCAGCGGCCGAATAGCGGGGATTCCTACGAGCAGTACTTC. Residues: CASSYQRPNSGDSYEQYF.